Described below is a single T cell receptor (beta chain) sequence and its context. The data are from a study of blood T cell repertoires in COVID-19. Under the authors' procedure: Reference gene primer amplification in the assay estimated nucleated cell counts. Repertoires were generated with immunoSEQ multiplex PCR, while TCRdb's copy carries only in-frame clones and drops some. V and J calls plus clone size are reproduced from that table; the DNA served to infer D and trimming. The sample comprises about 260,000 clones, roughly four fifths of which are singletons, and roughly 4% rests with the top ten. The CDR3 contains 16 residues. Germline CDR1 and CDR2: SGHRS and YFSETQ. The germline V and J ends were trimmed by 2 bases and 2 bases, with 16 bases remaining between them.

The receptor comes from a man younger than 45 with acute COVID-19. The sequencing input was PBMCs or T cells enriched from blood (not recorded which). The V call is TRBV5-1, the J call TRBJ2-5; no clear D. The CDR3 bases are TGCGCCAGCAGCTTAAACGAGAGGAGAAGACAAGAGACCCAGTACTTC. It codes for CASSLNERRRQETQYF.